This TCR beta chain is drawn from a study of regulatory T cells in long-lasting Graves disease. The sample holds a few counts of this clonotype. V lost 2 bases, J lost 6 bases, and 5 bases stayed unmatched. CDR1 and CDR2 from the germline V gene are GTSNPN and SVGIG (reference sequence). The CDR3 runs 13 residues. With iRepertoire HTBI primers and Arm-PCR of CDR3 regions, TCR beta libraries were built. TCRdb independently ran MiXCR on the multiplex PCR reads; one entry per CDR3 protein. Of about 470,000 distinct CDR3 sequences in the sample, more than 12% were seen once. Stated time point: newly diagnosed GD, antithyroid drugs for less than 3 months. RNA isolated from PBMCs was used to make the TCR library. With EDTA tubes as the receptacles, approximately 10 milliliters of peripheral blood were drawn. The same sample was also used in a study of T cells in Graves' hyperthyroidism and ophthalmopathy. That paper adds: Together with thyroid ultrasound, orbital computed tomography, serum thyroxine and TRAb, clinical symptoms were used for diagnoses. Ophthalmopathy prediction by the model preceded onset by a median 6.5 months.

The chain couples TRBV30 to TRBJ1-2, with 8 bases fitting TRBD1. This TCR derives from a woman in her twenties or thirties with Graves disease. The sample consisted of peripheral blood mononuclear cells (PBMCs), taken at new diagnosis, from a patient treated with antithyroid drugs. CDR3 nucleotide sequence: TGTGCCTGGAGTAAACAGGGGGGGGATGGCTACACCTTC. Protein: CAWSKQGGDGYTF.